Below are 18 T cell receptor beta chains sequenced from a single sample in a study of T cells in Graves' hyperthyroidism and ophthalmopathy. Amplification yielded TCR beta CDR3 regions, with RNA transcripts as the source. With the HTBI primer set, the TCR CDR3 went through a first round of RT-PCR. MiXCR was run by TCRdb on the multiplex PCR reads, yielding one entry per CDR3 protein. The sample contains 400,000 to 600,000 distinct CDR3 sequences, about 15% of which appear only once. What was sequenced was blood. The receptors come from a woman in her twenties or thirties with Graves' ophthalmopathy.

This clonotype came up a few times. The chain is built from TRBV10-3 and TRBJ2-7, with TRBD2 matching 13 bases. Per the germline V gene, CDR1 is ENHRY and CDR2 is SYGVKD. This CDR3 spans 15 amino acids. Germline trimming cut 4 bases from V and 7 bases from J; bases unmatched to any gene: 7. This CDR3 reads CAISGGLAGVVEQYF. In DNA form, the CDR3 reads TGTGCCATCAGTGGTGGACTAGCGGGAGTAGTAGAGCAGTACTTC.

This clonotype was detected ten times or more. CDR3 amino acids: CASSSYRDGGAMTQYF. CDR3 coding DNA: TGTGCCAGCAGTTCCTACCGAGACGGGGGGGCCATGACCCAGTACTTC. V gene TRBV28 combines with J gene TRBJ2-5, with 8 bases identical to TRBD2. Looked up from germline, CDR1 is MDHEN and CDR2 is SYDVKM. The V gene end was trimmed by 4 bases and the J gene end by 7 bases; junction bases not matched to a gene: 14. CDR3 size: 16 residues. Full variable domain (rest looked up from reference TRBV28 and TRBJ2-5): DVKVTQSSRYLVKRTGEKVFLECVQDMDHENMFWYRQDPGLGLRLIYFSYDVKMKEKGDIPEGYSVSREKKERFSLILESASTNQTSMYLCASSSYRDGGAMTQYFGPGTRLLVL.

The rearrangement joins TRBV20-1 to TRBJ2-2; 12 nucleotides agree with TRBD2. The CDR3 sequence is 15 residues long. The V gene's germline CDR1 is DFQATT and CDR2 SNEGSKA (reference sequence). V trimming: 3 bases; J trimming: 7 bases; junction bases outside the gene matches: 6. The DNA of the CDR3 is TGCAGTGCTAGTCAGACTAGCGGGAGTTTCGGGGAGCTGTTTTTT. This gives the protein CSASQTSGSFGELFF.

In its sample, this clonotype was seen many times. The rearrangement joins TRBV3-1 to TRBJ2-7, with D hard to call. This CDR3 contains 15 residues. Looked up from germline, CDR1 is LGHDT and CDR2 is YNNKEL (reference sequence). The V end was cut by 3 bases, the J end by 0 bases, with 12 bases between. The DNA of the CDR3 is TGTGCCAGCAGCCATCTTCCCGACAACTCCTACGAGCAGTACTTC. It encodes CASSHLPDNSYEQYF.

This clonotype was seen many times. This rearrangement joins TRBV30 to TRBJ2-4; D remains ambiguous. The CDR3 contains 14 residues. V dropped 2 bases and J dropped 1 base, with 9 bases sitting between them. CDR1 and CDR2 (germline): GTSNPN, SVGIG (reference sequence). The CDR3 protein is CAWSISVAKNIQYF. CDR3 bases: TGTGCCTGGAGTATCAGCGTGGCCAAAAACATTCAGTACTTC.

This clonotype has only a few counts. The chain links TRBV6-1 to TRBJ2-7; weak D call: TRBD1 (5 bases). Trimming left V 5 bases short and J 4 bases short, with 12 bases between. Germline V CDR1 and CDR2: MNHNS, SASEGT. CDR3 size: 13 residues. CDR3 coding DNA: TGTGCCAGCAGTACACAGACAGCATACGAGCAGTACTTC. The encoded protein is CASSTQTAYEQYF.

The genes are TRBV9 and TRBJ2-1; D possibly corresponds to TRBD2 (6 bases). The V and J ends lost 0 bases and 8 bases respectively, with 15 bases between them. The CDR3 runs to 15 residues. CDR1 and CDR2 from the germline V gene are SGDLS and YYNGEE. In nucleotides, the CDR3 is TGTGCCAGCAGCGTAGTCGGAGGGAGTTACTATGAGCAGTTCTTC. Its protein is CASSVVGGSYYEQFF.

The chain recombines TRBV24-1 with TRBJ2-2; TRBD1 might be the D (6 bases). The CDR3 sequence is 16 residues long. V gave up 2 bases and J gave up 1 base, with 10 bases separating them. CDR1 and CDR2 (germline): KGHDR, SFDVKD. The CDR3 region is CATSDSRTVNTGELFF. In DNA form, the CDR3 reads TGTGCCACCAGTGATTCCCGGACAGTGAACACCGGGGAGCTGTTTTTT.

The rearrangement links TRBV28 to TRBJ2-2; D gene unclear. V lost 8 bases to trimming and J lost 5 bases, with 12 bases between them. Germline V gene lookup returns CDR1 MDHEN and CDR2 SYDVKM. CDR3 length equals 13 residues. CDR3 sequence reads: CASQGQWTGELFF. In DNA, the CDR3 is TGTGCCAGCCAAGGGCAGTGGACCGGGGAGCTGTTTTTT.

This clonotype has ten or more counts. The genes are TRBV7-2 and TRBJ2-5, with D tentatively TRBD1 (5 bases). V lost 8 bases and J lost 5, with 18 bases in between. Germline V lookup: CDR1 SGHTA, CDR2 FQGNSA. This CDR3 has 14 residues. CDR3 in DNA: TGTGCCAGCGTCGACTGGGGCGAAGGGGAGACCCAGTACTTC. Its protein product is CASVDWGEGETQYF. The complete variable domain, with remaining parts taken from reference TRBV7-2 and TRBJ2-5, reads GAGVSQSPSNKVTEKGKDVELRCDPISGHTALYWYRQSLGQGLEFLIYFQGNSAPDKSGLPSDRFSAERTGGSVSTLTIQRTQQEDSAVYLCASVDWGEGETQYFGPGTRLLVL.

This chain links TRBV4-3 with TRBJ2-1; 7 bases line up with TRBD1. Germline trimming cut 0 bases from V and 2 bases from J; bases unmatched to any gene: 7. The germline CDR1 and CDR2 sequences are LGHNA and YSLEER. The CDR3 spans 17 residues. CDR3 residues: CASSQDSLTGAYNEQFF. CDR3 nucleotides: TGCGCCAGCAGCCAAGATTCCCTCACAGGGGCCTACAATGAGCAGTTCTTC.

At least ten counts were recorded for this clonotype. This chain joins TRBV20-1 and TRBJ2-7; 9 positions match TRBD1. Trimming at V came to 2 bases and at J to 3 bases, leaving 5 bases not matched to a gene. CDR1 is DFQATT and CDR2 is SNEGSKA in the germline V gene (reference sequence). This CDR3 comprises 14 residues. The CDR3 loop is CSARHPGQGYEQYF. The CDR3 nucleotides read TGCAGTGCTAGACACCCGGGACAGGGCTACGAGCAGTACTTC.

In its sample, this clonotype was seen many times. V gene TRBV20-1 combines with J gene TRBJ2-7; possible D gene TRBD2, 6 bases. The CDR3 length is 15 residues. Germline assignment: CDR1 DFQATT and CDR2 SNEGSKA (reference sequence). Trimming pared 0 bases from V and 0 bases from J, leaving 12 bases between. CDR3 sequence (DNA): TGCAGTGCTAGAGATTATCGGGGGAGCTCCTACGAGCAGTACTTC. It encodes CSARDYRGSSYEQYF.

This clonotype was counted ten times or more. The chain is built from TRBV6-5 and TRBJ2-1; 13 positions agree with TRBD2. The junction had 5 bases not matched to a gene; V was cut back by 2 bases and J by 7 bases. This CDR3 has 16 amino acids. CDR1 and CDR2 (germline): MNHEY, SVGAGI. The CDR3 sequence is CASSYPGLAGENEQFF. The DNA for the CDR3 is TGTGCCAGCAGTTACCCAGGACTAGCGGGAGAAAATGAGCAGTTCTTC.

This chain uses TRBV19 with TRBJ2-5; either TRBD1 or TRBD2 may fit D (5 bases each). Trimming left V 3 bases short and J 0 bases short, with 14 bases between. CDR1 LNHDA and CDR2 SQIVND come from the germline V gene (reference sequence). The CDR3 extends over 16 amino acids. The CDR3 here is CASSMDTGNHQETQYF. The CDR3 bases are TGTGCCAGTAGTATGGACACGGGGAATCACCAAGAGACCCAGTACTTC.

The chain couples TRBV6-2 or TRBV6-3 to TRBJ1-2; 7 bases align to TRBD1. The CDR3 covers 15 residues. Unmatched junction bases numbered 17, after V lost 6 bases and J lost 10 bases. Germline V gene sequence: CDR1 MNHEY, CDR2 SVGEGT. The CDR3 region has the DNA TGTGCCAGCAGCCAACCCCGGGACAGCGGGTCTTACTACACCTTC. Translation gives CASSQPRDSGSYYTF.

V is TRBV20-1 and J is TRBJ1-2, with D perhaps TRBD1 (5 bases). The germline gives CDR1 DFQATT, CDR2 SNEGSKA (reference sequence). V gave up 4 bases and J gave up 8 bases, with 20 bases separating them. This CDR3 is built from 14 residues. The CDR3, as DNA: TGCAGTGCTACGATCGTGACAGAACGTGGGGGCTACACCTTC. Translating gives CSATIVTERGGYTF.

This clonotype was seen ten or more times. The V and J genes are TRBV11-2 and TRBJ1-4, with D perhaps matching TRBD1 (6 bases). The germline CDR1 and CDR2 sequences are SGHAT and FQNNGV. V lost 4 bases and J lost 7, with 19 bases in between. The CDR3 length is 16 residues. CDR3 bases: TGTGCCAGCAGCTCCTCCATTGGGGGGGCATCTGAAAAACTGTTTTTT. It translates to CASSSSIGGASEKLFF.